The 16 T cell receptor beta chains listed next were all sequenced from one sample in a study of regulatory T cells in long-lasting Graves disease. Time point defined: newly diagnosed GD, antithyroid drugs for less than 3 months. With RNA extracted from PBMCs as input, the TCR library was made. Arm-PCR of CDR3 regions with iRepertoire HTBI primers generated TCR beta libraries. TCRdb called the multiplex PCR reads again in MiXCR, with one record for every CDR3 protein. The data contain 500,000 or so distinct CDR3 sequences, about 14% of them singletons. These data also formed part of another study, on T cells in Graves' hyperthyroidism and ophthalmopathy.

The source material was peripheral blood mononuclear cells (PBMCs), sampled at new diagnosis, from a patient treated with antithyroid drugs. These receptor sequences come from a woman aged 50 to 60 with Graves disease.

In this sample, this clonotype turned up many times. The chain employs TRBV5-8 and TRBJ2-5; 11 bases map to TRBD2. The CDR3 is made up of 17 amino acids. Unmatched junction bases numbered 13, after V lost 4 bases and J lost 5 bases. Germline V lookup: CDR1 SGHTS, CDR2 YDEGEE. The DNA for the CDR3 is TGTGCCAGCAGCGGAGGGACTAGCGGAGCCAAAGGGGAGACCCAGTACTTC. This sequence encodes CASSGGTSGAKGETQYF.

This clonotype was observed at least ten times. This sequence joins TRBV30 and TRBJ2-7, with D tentatively TRBD1 or TRBD2 (6 bases each). The V end lost 0 bases, the J end lost 11 bases, and 14 bases lay between the germline ends. Germline V gene sequence: CDR1 GTSNPN, CDR2 SVGIG (reference sequence). The CDR3 is 12 amino acids. The CDR3 reads CAWSVGGPVEYF. The CDR3 DNA reads as TGTGCCTGGAGTGTCGGGGGCCCCGTGGAGTACTTC.

This clonotype was detected ten times or more. The V call is TRBV12-3 or TRBV12-4, the J call TRBJ1-1; D remains unclear. The V end was cut by 5 bases, the J end by 11 bases, with 9 bases between. The CDR3 has 10 residues. In DNA form, the CDR3 reads TGTGCCAGCAGTAGGACGGTGGCTTTCTTT. Translation: CASSRTVAFF.

This clonotype was counted at least ten times. The chain combines TRBV6-2 or TRBV6-3 with TRBJ1-2; a weak D match, TRBD1 (6 bases). Trimming took off 6 bases at V and 2 bases at J, with 7 bases between the two ends. Germline assignment: CDR1 MNHEY and CDR2 SVGEGT. The CDR3 is made up of 12 amino acids. This chain's CDR3 is CASRDRNYGYTF. DNA of the CDR3: TGTGCCAGCAGAGACAGGAACTATGGCTACACCTTC.

As regards this clonotype: The junction departs from germline at one end; a sequencing error may be responsible. This chain links TRBV6-5 with TRBJ1-5; D call uncertain. CDR3 size: 14 residues. Germline loops: CDR1 MNHEY, CDR2 SVGAGI. CDR3 sequence: CPSSYVGSNQPQHF. The CDR3 DNA follows: TGTCCCAGCAGTTACGTGGGGAGCAATCAGCCCCAGCATTTT.

This sequence joins TRBV27 and TRBJ2-7; D gene uncertain. The CDR3 spans 11 residues. V lost 6 bases to trimming and J lost 4 bases, with 7 bases between them. The germline gives CDR1 MNHEY, CDR2 SMNVEV (reference sequence). The CDR3 sequence is CASRHGYEQYF. For the CDR3, the DNA is TGTGCCAGCAGACACGGTTACGAGCAGTACTTC.

This clonotype was seen many times. The chain combines TRBV27 with TRBJ2-7; TRBD1 aligns across 7 bases. CDR3 length: 16 residues. The V segment lost 4 bases and the J segment 1 base; nucleotides outside the gene matches: 10. From germline, CDR1 is MNHEY and CDR2 SMNVEV (reference sequence). The DNA for the CDR3 is TGTGCCAGCAGTTCGCTACAGGGGCTACTTTCCTACGAGCAGTACTTC. Amino acids: CASSSLQGLLSYEQYF.

The rearrangement joins TRBV3-1 to TRBJ2-3; 8 bases are a match to TRBD2. J was trimmed by 0 bases and V by 6 bases; bases with no gene match: 2. The CDR3 is made up of 14 amino acids. Germline loops: CDR1 LGHDT, CDR2 YNNKEL (reference sequence). The CDR3 protein is CASSERGSTDTQYF. The CDR3 DNA sequence: TGTGCCAGCAGTGAGCGGGGGAGCACAGATACGCAGTATTTT.

This clonotype was counted at least ten times. The chain recombines TRBV30 with TRBJ1-1; a possible D gene is TRBD1 (6 bases). The V and J ends lost 2 bases and 12 bases respectively, with 19 bases between them. Germline V gene lookup returns CDR1 GTSNPN and CDR2 SVGIG (reference sequence). The CDR3 runs to 13 residues. The CDR3 DNA sequence: TGTGCCTGGAGTATTTCCGGGACATTTTTGCCTTTCTTT. Translation gives CAWSISGTFLPFF.

This chain links TRBV25-1 with TRBJ1-1; weak D call: TRBD1 (6 bases). Trimming removed 1 base at V and 3 bases at J, with 18 bases between. The CDR3 consists of 17 residues. Germline CDR1 MGHDK, CDR2 SYGVNS. The CDR3 protein is CASSEFGSARGYTEAFF. DNA for the CDR3: TGTGCCAGCAGTGAATTCGGGTCGGCCAGGGGTTACACTGAAGCTTTCTTT.

This clonotype came up many times. The chain is built from TRBV28 and TRBJ2-3, with 11 bases lining up with TRBD2. CDR1 is MDHEN, CDR2 SYDVKM, per germline. The CDR3 totals 12 residues. V lost 3 bases and J lost 11; bases outside the gene matches: 1. CDR3 in amino acids: CASSFTSGRQYF. Here the CDR3 DNA reads TGTGCCAGCAGTTTCACTAGCGGGAGGCAGTATTTT.

Many counts were recorded for this clonotype. V is TRBV6-1 and J is TRBJ1-2; D gene unclear. This CDR3 is 14 amino acids long. Trimming stripped 6 bases from V and 0 bases from J, with 11 bases between. Germline V gene sequence: CDR1 MNHNS, CDR2 SASEGT. The chain's CDR3 is CASRRGPANYGYTF. In DNA form, the CDR3 reads TGTGCCAGCAGGCGAGGTCCGGCTAACTATGGCTACACCTTC.

This clonotype was observed many times. V and J are TRBV28 and TRBJ2-3; no firm D call. The DNA end favors TRBJ2-5, so the J call may be wrong. Germline V gene lookup returns CDR1 MDHEN and CDR2 SYDVKM. The CDR3 consists of 12 residues. This CDR3 is CASRSDEQTQYF. The CDR3 nucleotides are TGTGCCAGCAGATCGGACGAGCAGACCCAGTACTTC.

This clonotype was counted ten times or more. V and J are TRBV2 and TRBJ2-3; D is possibly TRBD2 (6 bases). The CDR3 extends over 15 amino acids. The germline gives CDR1 SNHLY, CDR2 FYNNEI. The V end was cut by 6 bases, the J end by 0 bases, with 13 bases between. DNA for the CDR3: TGTGCCAGCAGGCAGGACTACCGAAGCACAGATACGCAGTATTTT. It is translated as CASRQDYRSTDTQYF. The whole variable domain, filled in from reference TRBV2 and TRBJ2-3, reads EPEVTQTPSHQVTQMGQEVILRCVPISNHLYFYWYRQILGQKVEFLVSFYNNEISEKSEIFDDQFSVERPDGSNFTLKIRSTKLEDSAMYFCASRQDYRSTDTQYFGPGTRLTVL.

For this clonotype: A clone one base away is much larger, so this may be a read error. The chain employs TRBV28 and TRBJ2-7; TRBD1 is a possible D gene (6 bases). Germline V gives CDR1 MDHEN, CDR2 SYDVKM. This CDR3 region has 13 residues. The CDR3 here is CASREQGSYGQYF. The CDR3 nucleotides read TGTGCCAGCAGAGAACAGGGCTCTTACGGGCAGTACTTC.

The sample holds many counts of this clonotype. Its ends do not fully match the called genes, so a read error is possible. The V gene is TRBV5-1, the J gene TRBJ2-3; D is uncertain. Germline V lookup: CDR1 SGHRS, CDR2 YFSETQ. This CDR3 comprises 14 residues. This CDR3 is CASSERLSTDTQYF. CDR3 DNA sequence: TGTGCCAGCAGTGAACGCCTCAGCACAGATACGCAGTATTTT.